These 9 T cell receptor beta chains share one sample of origin, sequenced in a study of PD-L1 blockade in urothelial cancer. As to time point: pretreatment peripheral blood. The table came from immunoSEQ multiplex PCR; TCRdb's copy has only in-frame clones and leaves some out. The data show 85,000 to 100,000 clones, with around 87% seen just once and about 2% held by the top ten. Source: PBMCs, taken around atezolizumab (anti-PD-L1) treatment. Receptors were obtained from a man in his 60s with urothelial cancer.

The rearrangement joins TRBV4-1 to TRBJ1-5; 10 nucleotides line up with TRBD1. CDR1 MGHRA and CDR2 YSYEKL come from the germline V gene. J gave up 3 bases and V 6 bases, and 5 bases lay outside the gene matches. The CDR3 runs to 15 residues. CDR3: CASSGGQGFNQPQHF. CDR3 in DNA: TGCGCCAGCAGTGGGGGACAGGGGTTCAATCAGCCCCAGCATTTT.

This clone has just a few counts. The chain links TRBV19 to TRBJ1-5; TRBD1 matches at 10 bases. This CDR3 is built from 15 residues. The germline V gene has CDR1 LNHDA and CDR2 SQIVND (reference sequence). Trimming removed 7 bases from V and 5 bases from J; junction bases left unmatched: 8. The CDR3 DNA reads as TGTGCCAGTAAGATAAAGACAGGGGGCCATCAGCCCCAGCATTTT. Translating it yields CASKIKTGGHQPQHF.

This chain joins TRBV7-6 and TRBJ1-2; 8 bases map to TRBD1. The V segment lost 4 bases and the J segment 3 bases; nucleotides outside the gene matches: 4. The germline V gene encodes CDR1 SGHVS and CDR2 FNYEAQ. CDR3 length: 14 amino acids. CDR3 sequence (DNA): TGTGCCAGCAGCTCCGACAGGGGATACTATGGCTACACCTTC. Amino acid sequence: CASSSDRGYYGYTF.

The chain couples TRBV28 to TRBJ1-4; perhaps TRBD1 as D (6 bases). V lost 5 bases and J lost 8, with 12 bases in between. Germline loops: CDR1 MDHEN, CDR2 SYDVKM. There are 13 residues in the CDR3. The CDR3 is CASSRTQGEKLFF. The CDR3 DNA follows: TGTGCCAGCAGTCGCACTCAGGGGGAAAAACTGTTTTTT.

This clone appeared a single time. CDR3 DNA: TGTGCCAGCAGGGTCGGTGGGGCTTCTGGAAACACCATATATTTT. It specifies CASRVGGASGNTIYF. The gene calls are TRBV7-2 and TRBJ1-3; D is perhaps TRBD1 (5 bases). CDR3 length equals 15 residues. V was clipped by 6 bases and J by 1 base, with 13 bases between them. The V gene's germline CDR1 is SGHTA and CDR2 FQGNSA.

The rearrangement uses TRBV5-4 and TRBJ2-2, with D uncertain. This CDR3 is 13 amino acids long. Germline-derived CDR1 and CDR2 are SGHNT and YYREEE (reference sequence). Trimming took off 6 bases at V and 1 base at J, with 7 bases between the two ends. The CDR3 DNA is TGTGCCAGCAAAAGACTGAACACCGGGGAGCTGTTTTTT. This encodes CASKRLNTGELFF.

The chain couples TRBV9 to TRBJ1-2; 7 bases line up with TRBD1. This CDR3 has 13 residues. After removal of 3 bases from V and 8 bases from J, the junction contained 7 bases not matched to a gene. The germline V gene has CDR1 SGDLS and CDR2 YYNGEE. The CDR3 DNA is TGTGCCAGCAGCGGGCTACAGGGGAACGGCTACACCTTC. It codes for CASSGLQGNGYTF.

The rearrangement links TRBV5-8 to TRBJ2-7; 15 bases align to TRBD2. Trimming at V came to 7 bases and at J to 3 bases, leaving 5 bases not matched to a gene. Per the germline V gene, CDR1 is SGHTS and CDR2 is YDEGEE. The CDR3 is made up of 15 amino acids. CDR3 in DNA: TGTGCCAGCGGGGGGACTAGCGGGAGGAACTACGAGCAGTACTTC. Translated, it gives CASGGTSGRNYEQYF.

The gene calls are TRBV7-3 and TRBJ2-1; 11 nucleotides match TRBD2. Looked up from germline, CDR1 is SGHTA and CDR2 is FQGTGA. CDR3 length: 15 residues. J gave up 7 bases and V 3 bases, and 5 bases lay outside the gene matches. In nucleotides, the CDR3 is TGTGCCAGCAGCTTTAGCGGGAGGGCGGGAAATGAGCAGTTCTTC. Translated, it gives CASSFSGRAGNEQFF.